This is a list of T cell receptor beta chains from one sample in a study of siplizumab effects on memory and regulatory T cells. Using immunoSEQ multiplex PCR, the repertoire was profiled, and TCRdb retains in-frame clones only, with some absent. Of 65,000 to 85,000 clones in the sample, around 93% are singletons; the top ten hold about 4.5%. The sample consisted of CD8+ T cells sorted from blood. These receptor sequences come from a human donor in good health. Both conserved end residues are trimmed from each CDR3.

v_gene,j_gene,CDR3aa
TRBV6-6,TRBJ1-5,ASSYSEDRVHRPQH
TRBV7-8,TRBJ2-1,ASRFLAGDPYNEQF
TRBV10-2,TRBJ2-7,ASSVTEIREQY
TRBV11-3,TRBJ2-1,ASSSGLAGGNEQF
TRBV19,TRBJ1-2,ASSMGLGYT
TRBV4-1,TRBJ2-1,ASSQVAGGRDEQF
TRBV9,TRBJ1-6,ASSVAKDRGNSPLH
TRBV10-3,TRBJ1-1,AISDPERTGANTEAF
TRBV19,TRBJ1-5,ASLPGTPSNQPQH
TRBV5-5,TRBJ2-1,ASSFGLGVRSNEQF
TRBV29-1,TRBJ1-1,SRDVGQGMFWNTEAF
TRBV27,TRBJ2-7,ASSSGEGWEQY
TRBV7-9,TRBJ1-1,ASSPQIGTEAF
TRBV9,TRBJ1-5,ASSPAGGPNQPQH
TRBV7-9,TRBJ2-6,ASSSRLSSSGANVLT
TRBV6-1,TRBJ2-1,ASSPPPTSNHEQF
TRBV27,TRBJ1-2,ASSLQGEYGYT
TRBV2,TRBJ2-3,ASIARTSFTDTQY
TRBV21-1,TRBJ1-6,ASSLPDGSSYNSPLH
TRBV6-5,TRBJ1-1,ASSYPAGSTEAF
TRBV27,TRBJ2-2,ASSFLNTGELF
TRBV4-1,TRBJ1-1,ASSQEGQGKTEAF
TRBV6-5,TRBJ2-5,ASRPGDEETQY
TRBV6-5,TRBJ1-2,ASSYEGLGYT